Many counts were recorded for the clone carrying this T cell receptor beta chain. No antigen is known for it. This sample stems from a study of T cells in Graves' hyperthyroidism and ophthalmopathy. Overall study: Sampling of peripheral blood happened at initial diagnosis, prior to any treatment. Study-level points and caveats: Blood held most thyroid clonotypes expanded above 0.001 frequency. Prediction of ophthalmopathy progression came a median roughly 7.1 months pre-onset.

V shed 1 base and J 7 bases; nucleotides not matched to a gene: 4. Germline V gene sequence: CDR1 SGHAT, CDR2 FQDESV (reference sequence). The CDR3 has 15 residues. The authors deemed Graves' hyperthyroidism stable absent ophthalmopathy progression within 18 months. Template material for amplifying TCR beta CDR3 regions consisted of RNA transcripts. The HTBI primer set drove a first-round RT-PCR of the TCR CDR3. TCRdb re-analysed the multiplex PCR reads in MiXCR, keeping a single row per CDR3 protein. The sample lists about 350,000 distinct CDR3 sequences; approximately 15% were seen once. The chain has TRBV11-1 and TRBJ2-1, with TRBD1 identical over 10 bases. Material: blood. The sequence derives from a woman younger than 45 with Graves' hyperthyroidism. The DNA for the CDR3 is TGTGCCAGCAGCTTAGGACAGGGGGCTATGAATGAGCAGTTCTTC. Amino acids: CASSLGQGAMNEQFF.